These 19 T cell receptor beta chains were all obtained from the same sample, sequenced in a study of Graves' ophthalmopathy and Graves' hyperthyroidism. Using RNA transcripts, the TCR beta CDR3 regions were amplified. Scientists carried out first-round RT-PCR using HTBI primers and then a second-round multiplex PCR. In TCRdb, the multiplex PCR reads were re-called with MiXCR into one record per CDR3 protein. The repertoire holds about 700,000 distinct CDR3 sequences, with about 38% as singletons. The sample taken for sequencing was peripheral blood. These receptors were collected from an adult man with Graves' ophthalmopathy.

V is TRBV12-3 or TRBV12-4 and J is TRBJ2-7; TRBD2 aligns across 8 bases. This CDR3 contains 18 residues. V dropped 4 bases and J dropped 6; count of bases not matched to a gene: 20. CDR3 residues: CASSSRGTGGGWRSEQYF. The DNA of the CDR3 is TGTGCCAGCAGTTCCCGTGGGACGGGGGGGGGTTGGAGGAGCGAGCAGTACTTC.

This clonotype was seen repeatedly, ten times or more. V is TRBV9 and J is TRBJ1-2, with a weak D call TRBD1 (6 bases). The CDR3 is 15 amino acids. Germline CDR1 reads SGDLS; CDR2 reads YYNGEE. With 4 bases removed from V and 4 bases from J, the gap between germline ends came to 17 bases. The CDR3 nucleotides read TGTGCCAGCAGCCAGGGACACCAATTAATCTATGGCTACACCTTC. The encoded protein is CASSQGHQLIYGYTF.

CDR3 residues: CASSEKGDPHQPQHF. In nucleotides, the CDR3 is TGTGCCAGTAGTGAGAAGGGGGACCCTCATCAGCCCCAGCATTTT. The chain joins TRBV19 to TRBJ1-5, with a weak D call TRBD1 (6 bases). Trimming took 5 bases from V and 5 from J, leaving 16 bases between them. Germline CDR1 reads LNHDA; CDR2 reads SQIVND (reference sequence). The CDR3 contains 15 residues. Filled out from reference TRBV19 and TRBJ1-5, the complete variable domain reads DGGITQSPKYLFRKEGQNVTLSCEQNLNHDAMYWYRQDPGQGLRLIYYSQIVNDFQKGDIAEGYSVSREKKESFPLTVTSAQKNPTAFYLCASSEKGDPHQPQHFGDGTRLSIL.

At least ten counts were recorded for this clonotype. The V gene is TRBV20-1, the J gene TRBJ2-7; D unresolved. From germline, CDR1 is DFQATT and CDR2 SNEGSKA (reference sequence). The CDR3 sequence is 13 residues long. Between the trimmed V and J ends, which lost 2 bases and 3 bases, there was a span of 11 bases. The DNA of the CDR3 is TGCAGTGCTAGACCGGACCTCGGCTACGAGCAGTACTTC. Protein product: CSARPDLGYEQYF.

V and J are TRBV24-1 and TRBJ2-3; D is ambiguous. The CDR3 runs 13 residues. Trimming removed 1 base at V and 8 bases at J, with 9 bases between. In germline, CDR1 is KGHDR, CDR2 SFDVKD. The CDR3 nucleotides are TGTGCCACCAGTGATTTCGGAGTCCTTACGCAGTATTTT. Its protein product is CATSDFGVLTQYF.

This clonotype was detected many times. This rearrangement joins TRBV7-9 to TRBJ2-7; 10 bases agree with TRBD1. This CDR3 comprises 16 residues. CDR1 and CDR2 from the germline V gene are SEHNR and FQNEAQ (reference sequence). The V gene end was trimmed by 1 base and the J gene end by 5 bases; junction bases not matched to a gene: 8. DNA for the CDR3: TGTGCCAGCAGCTTAGAAAGAGACAGGGGGCACCACGAGCAGTACTTC. This codes for CASSLERDRGHHEQYF.

This clonotype has a count of ten or more. V gene TRBV7-8 combines with J gene TRBJ1-2; D might be TRBD1 (5 bases). Germline CDR1 is SGHVS and CDR2 is FQNEAQ. The CDR3 runs to 13 residues. Trimming removed 4 bases at V and 4 bases at J, with 10 bases between. CDR3 protein: CASSYDRPYGYTF. The DNA for the CDR3 is TGTGCCAGCAGCTATGACAGACCCTATGGCTACACCTTC.

The chain carries TRBV7-2 and TRBJ1-2; 10 nucleotides agree with TRBD1. Germline V lookup: CDR1 SGHTA, CDR2 FQGNSA. The CDR3 totals 15 residues. The V and J ends lost 5 bases and 8 bases, in that order; junction bases with no gene match: 11. CDR3 residues: CASSQGTGVGYGYTF. The CDR3 DNA reads as TGTGCCAGCAGCCAGGGGACAGGGGTTGGGTACGGCTACACCTTC.

The chain joins TRBV6-4 to TRBJ1-2; no clear D. Between the trimmed V and J ends, which lost 5 bases and 4 bases, there was a span of 17 bases. CDR3 length: 15 amino acids. CDR1 MRHNA and CDR2 SNTAGT come from the germline V gene. The CDR3: CASSYGFSSGYGYTF. The CDR3 bases are TGTGCCAGCAGTTACGGTTTCAGTTCCGGCTATGGCTACACCTTC.

The sample holds many counts of this clonotype. The chain uses TRBV7-9 and TRBJ2-5; D is perhaps TRBD2 (6 bases). Trimming stripped 6 bases from V and 4 bases from J, with 24 bases between. The CDR3 runs 17 residues. Germline CDR1 reads SEHNR; CDR2 reads FQNEAQ (reference sequence). The chain's CDR3 is CASSRRAGGPGLETQYF. The DNA of the CDR3 is TGTGCCAGCAGTCGAAGGGCCGGGGGACCAGGATTAGAGACCCAGTACTTC.

This clonotype was recorded many times. This chain uses TRBV7-8 with TRBJ2-5, with D unclear. Germline V gene data show CDR1 as SGHVS and CDR2 as FQNEAQ. V was pared by 2 bases and J by 4 bases, with 5 bases between. The CDR3 is made up of 12 amino acids. CDR3 coding DNA: TGTGCCAGCAGCTTACCCCTAGAGACCCAGTACTTC. Translation: CASSLPLETQYF.

This clonotype has at least ten counts. This rearrangement joins TRBV5-6 to TRBJ1-6; possibly TRBD1 for D (5 bases). Deletions cut 3 bases from V and 5 bases from J, with 6 bases between. The CDR3 length is 13 residues. Per germline, CDR1 SGHDT and CDR2 YYEEEE. DNA for the CDR3: TGTGCCAGCAGCTGGGGGGATAATTCACCCCTCCACTTT. Translating gives CASSWGDNSPLHF.

The V and J genes are TRBV5-6 and TRBJ1-1; D is perhaps TRBD1 (6 bases). This CDR3 has 13 residues. With 7 bases removed from V and 8 bases from J, the gap between germline ends came to 18 bases. Germline V gene lookup returns CDR1 SGHDT and CDR2 YYEEEE. CDR3 in amino acids: CASSGTRLSEAFF. The CDR3 coding sequence is TGTGCCAGCTCCGGGACACGACTATCCGAAGCTTTCTTT.

As regards this clonotype: A much larger clone lies one base from this, so it may be a read error. V is TRBV4-3 and J is TRBJ2-7, with TRBD2 identical over 8 bases. This CDR3 has 15 residues. Germline V gene data show CDR1 as LGHNA and CDR2 as YSLEER. CDR3 nucleotides: TGCGCCAGCAGCCCTCAAGCGGGAGCGTCCTTCGAGCAGTACTTC. Its translation: CASSPQAGASFEQYF.

This chain links TRBV3-1 with TRBJ2-7; a weak D match, TRBD1 (6 bases). The germline V gene has CDR1 LGHDT and CDR2 YNNKEL (reference sequence). This CDR3 spans 14 amino acids. Trimming removed 3 bases from V and 2 bases from J, with 11 bases in between. The CDR3 DNA is TGTGCCAGCAGCCATCCGGACAGCCCCTACGAGCAGTACTTC. The encoded protein is CASSHPDSPYEQYF.

Points on this clonotype: This sequence may be a read error, since a much larger clone differs from it by one base. CDR3 nucleotide sequence: TGCAGTGCTAGAGGTCCAGGGCAAGAGACCCAGTACTTC. Its protein is CSARGPGQETQYF. The V call is TRBV20-1, the J call TRBJ2-5; D possibly corresponds to TRBD1 (5 bases). V lost 1 base, J lost 2 bases, and 8 bases lay in between. This CDR3 has 13 amino acids. Germline V gives CDR1 DFQATT, CDR2 SNEGSKA (reference sequence).

Notes on this clonotype: The junction departs from germline at one end; a sequencing error may be responsible. The chain is built from TRBV29-1 and TRBJ2-6, with 7 bases fitting TRBD2. In germline, CDR1 is SQVTM, CDR2 ANQGSEA. CDR3 length equals 12 residues. The chain's CDR3 is CSVTPGGNVLTF. In nucleotides, the CDR3 is TGCAGCGTAACCCCGGGGGGCAACGTCCTGACTTTC. Full variable domain (rest looked up from reference TRBV29-1 and TRBJ2-6): SAVISQKPSRDICQRGTSLTIQCQVDSQVTMMFWYRQQPGQSLTLIATANQGSEATYESGFVIDKFPISRPNLTFSTLTVSNMSPEDSSIYLCSVTPGGNVLTFGAGSRLTVL.

This clonotype has only one observation. The CDR3 DNA reads TGTGCCAGTAGTAATTTCGGGGACATAGGCAATCAGCCCCAGTACTTC. Amino acid sequence: CASSNFGDIGNQPQYF. This chain connects TRBV19 to TRBJ2-5; D perhaps matches TRBD1 (6 bases). CDR3 size: 16 residues. Trimming took off 4 bases at V and 9 bases at J, with 24 bases between the two ends. CDR1 is LNHDA, CDR2 SQIVND, per germline (reference sequence).

The DNA of the CDR3 is TGCAGCGTGGGAGGAGGGACCAATCAGCCCCAGCATTTT. It codes for CSVGGGTNQPQHF. The V call is TRBV29-1, the J call TRBJ1-5; tentative D call: TRBD1 (5 bases). The CDR3 is 13 amino acids. From germline, CDR1 is SQVTM and CDR2 ANQGSEA. Trimming removed 6 bases from V and 3 bases from J, with 12 bases in between.